The clone carrying this T cell receptor beta chain has only a few counts. Its antigen is not known. Thyroid surgery was performed in patients who had received no treatment beforehand. These data are taken from a study of metastatic and nonmetastatic thyroid tumors. Study context: Repertoires from blood and tumor or nodule tissue of malignant and benign thyroid patients were compared.

This CDR3 is 15 amino acids long. Germline V gene data show CDR1 as MDHEN and CDR2 as SYDVKM. V was cut by 2 bases and J by 6 bases, with 17 bases left in between. Per the study methods: CDR3 differences across clinicopathological groups were used to build a distant-metastasis classifier for papillary thyroid cancer. TCRdb ran MiXCR on the PCR reads. In this record, the V and J calls reflect TCRdb's handling and not the investigators' own analysis. The data hold about 37,000 clones, with about 26% observed a single time. Study observations and caveats: Compared with benign nodules, malignant thyroid tumors were reported to have significantly higher TCR beta diversity in both blood and tumor.

Sequencing was performed on blood. The clonotype comes from a male donor with papillary thyroid cancer or a benign thyroid nodule (not recorded which). Some clones in this sample may be carry-over from other donors' samples. This chain uses TRBV28 with TRBJ2-7, with a weak D call TRBD1 (5 bases). The CDR3 loop reads CASSLRSISGPEQYF. The CDR3 DNA reads TGTGCCAGCAGTTTACGCTCCATTTCAGGGCCCGAGCAGTACTTC. The complete variable domain, with remaining parts taken from reference TRBV28 and TRBJ2-7, reads DVKVTQSSRYLVKRTGEKVFLECVQDMDHENMFWYRQDPGLGLRLIYFSYDVKMKEKGDIPEGYSVSREKKERFSLILESASTNQTSMYLCASSLRSISGPEQYFGPGTRLTVT.